The 14 T cell receptor beta chains given below trace back to one sample, sequenced in a study of T cell changes during pregnancy in multiple sclerosis. Sequencing used immunoSEQ multiplex PCR; TCRdb keeps in-frame clones, though not all of them. The sample comprises approximately 44,000 clones, 90% to 95% of which are singletons, and 6.5% to 7.5% rests with the top ten. The sequencing used CD8+ T cells from peripheral blood mononuclear cells, collected in the third trimester of pregnancy. The receptors originated from a female donor with multiple sclerosis, enrolled in a pregnancy study.

The chain joins TRBV4-3 to TRBJ2-4, with unresolved D. This CDR3 has 21 residues. V was shortened by 0 bases and J by 0 bases, with 24 bases between the two germline ends. Germline V CDR1 and CDR2: LGHNA, YSLEER. CDR3 residues: CASSQDRVFRRRNLAKNIQYF. Here the CDR3 DNA reads TGCGCCAGCAGCCAAGATCGGGTTTTCCGAAGACGGAACCTAGCCAAAAACATTCAGTACTTC.

The chain combines TRBV28 with TRBJ2-7; possible D gene TRBD1, 5 bases. Germline CDR1 and CDR2: MDHEN and SYDVKM. This CDR3 contains 14 residues. Between the trimmed V and J ends, which lost 4 bases and 4 bases, there was a span of 14 bases. Here the CDR3 reads CASSSNSNRYEQYF. The DNA for the CDR3 is TGTGCCAGCAGTTCAAACAGTAACAGGTACGAGCAGTACTTC. The full variable domain, with the rest looked up from reference TRBV28 and TRBJ2-7, is DVKVTQSSRYLVKRTGEKVFLECVQDMDHENMFWYRQDPGLGLRLIYFSYDVKMKEKGDIPEGYSVSREKKERFSLILESASTNQTSMYLCASSSNSNRYEQYFGPGTRLTVT.

The genes are TRBV7-2 and TRBJ1-2, with D possibly TRBD1 on 6 matching bases. Trimming took off 5 bases at V and 3 bases at J, with 13 bases between the two ends. CDR1 is SGHTA and CDR2 is FQGNSA in the germline V gene. CDR3 length equals 14 residues. CDR3: CASSRTEIYYGYTF. The CDR3 DNA reads TGTGCCAGCAGCCGGACAGAAATCTACTATGGCTACACCTTC.

This chain joins TRBV28 and TRBJ2-7; D might be TRBD1 (6 bases). CDR3 length: 16 residues. The germline V gene has CDR1 MDHEN and CDR2 SYDVKM. Between the trimmed V and J ends, which lost 3 bases and 2 bases, there was a span of 17 bases. CDR3 sequence reads: CASSFQSLDSPYEQYF. DNA of the CDR3: TGTGCCAGCAGTTTTCAAAGTTTGGACAGTCCCTACGAGCAGTACTTC.

J is TRBJ2-7 and V is TRBV6-5; 14 positions agree with TRBD2. CDR1 and CDR2 from the germline V gene are MNHEY and SVGAGI. V dropped 6 bases and J dropped 4; count of bases not matched to a gene: 5. This CDR3 comprises 15 residues. CDR3 protein: CASSPGLAGVYEQYF. DNA for the CDR3: TGTGCCAGCAGCCCGGGACTAGCGGGAGTGTACGAGCAGTACTTC.

The CDR3 DNA is TGTGCCAGCAGCTCGTCTAGCGGGAGTCAGACAGATACGCAGTATTTT. Translating it yields CASSSSSGSQTDTQYF. The rearrangement links TRBV7-9 to TRBJ2-3, with TRBD2 matching 10 bases. V shed 4 bases, J shed 3 bases, and the junction held 7 bases outside the gene matches. CDR3 length equals 16 residues. Germline V gives CDR1 SEHNR, CDR2 FQNEAQ (reference sequence).

The chain is built from TRBV7-7 and TRBJ1-1; D remains ambiguous. Trimming shortened V by 2 bases and J by 1 base, and 5 bases separated the two germline ends. This CDR3 is built from 13 residues. The germline CDR1 and CDR2 sequences are SSHAT and FNYEAQ (reference sequence). CDR3 coding DNA: TGTGCCAGCAGCTTATCAGGGAACACTGAAGCTTTCTTT. It yields the protein CASSLSGNTEAFF.

The chain recombines TRBV7-3 with TRBJ2-2; TRBD2 matches at 10 bases. The CDR3 consists of 14 residues. From germline, CDR1 is SGHTA and CDR2 FQGTGA. V was clipped by 5 bases and J by 7 bases; unmatched bases: 4. CDR3 residues: CASSSGGADGELFF. The CDR3 region has the DNA TGTGCCAGCAGCAGCGGGGGGGCCGACGGGGAGCTGTTTTTT.

By frequency in the sample, this clone is medium-sized. The chain employs TRBV14 and TRBJ2-3, with TRBD2 identical over 13 bases. Germline V gene lookup returns CDR1 SGHDN and CDR2 FVKESK. J was trimmed by 4 bases and V by 1 base; bases with no gene match: 2. This CDR3 comprises 16 residues. CDR3 amino acids: CASSQVTSGGADTQYF. For the CDR3, the DNA is TGTGCCAGCAGCCAAGTAACTAGCGGGGGGGCAGATACGCAGTATTTT.

This chain connects TRBV5-1 to TRBJ2-3; 13 bases line up with TRBD2. CDR1 is SGHRS, CDR2 YFSETQ, per germline. The CDR3 spans 16 residues. Trimming cost V 4 bases and J 2 bases; bases outside gene matches: 4. The CDR3 DNA follows: TGCGCCAGCAGCCTGACTAGCGGGGGGTTCACAGATACGCAGTATTTT. This gives the protein CASSLTSGGFTDTQYF. Full variable domain (rest looked up from reference TRBV5-1 and TRBJ2-3): KAGVTQTPRYLIKTRGQQVTLSCSPISGHRSVSWYQQTPGQGLQFLFEYFSETQRNKGNFPGRFSGRQFSNSRSEMNVSTLELGDSALYLCASSLTSGGFTDTQYFGPGTRLTVL.

The chain employs TRBV19 and TRBJ2-5, with 9 positions matching TRBD1. This CDR3 region has 13 residues. Germline values: CDR1 LNHDA, CDR2 SQIVND (reference sequence). J was trimmed by 5 bases and V by 8 bases; bases with no gene match: 6. CDR3 DNA: TGTGCCAGTCGTAGCGGACAGGGGGAGACCCAGTACTTC. Amino acid sequence: CASRSGQGETQYF.

This clone was picked up a small number of times. CDR3: CATSATGGEQYF. Here the CDR3 DNA reads TGTGCCACCTCAGCGACAGGGGGCGAGCAGTACTTC. The J gene is TRBJ2-7, the V gene TRBV15; 9 bases are shared with TRBD1. J was trimmed by 6 bases and V by 8 bases; bases with no gene match: 5. The CDR3 contains 12 residues. CDR1 and CDR2 from the germline V gene are LNHNV and YYDKDF (reference sequence).

J is TRBJ2-1 and V is TRBV27; 13 positions match TRBD2. The ends lost 6 bases at V and 9 bases at J; junction bases unmatched: 8. The CDR3 runs 15 residues. The V gene's germline CDR1 is MNHEY and CDR2 SMNVEV (reference sequence). This CDR3 reads CASRLLAGGGGEQFF. In nucleotides, the CDR3 is TGTGCCAGCAGATTACTAGCGGGAGGGGGGGGTGAGCAGTTCTTC.

J is TRBJ2-3 and V is TRBV5-6; D is perhaps TRBD2 (7 bases). CDR1 and CDR2 (germline): SGHDT, YYEEEE. Trimming left V 7 bases short and J 6 bases short, with 21 bases between. CDR3 length: 15 amino acids. The CDR3 is CASVLGGGHTDTQYF. For the CDR3, the DNA is TGTGCCAGCGTTTTAGGGGGGGGCCACACGGATACGCAGTATTTT.